Listed below are T cell receptor beta chains from one sample, sequenced in a study of OX40 agonist ivuxolimab in advanced cancers. Data came from immunoSEQ multiplex PCR; TCRdb stores just in-frame clones and leaves some out. Here the sample spans 60,000 or so clones, roughly 84% being singletons. Sequencing was performed on CD4+ or CD8+ T cells sorted from blood, taken in a trial of the OX40 agonist ivuxolimab. The receptors derive from an adult with an advanced solid tumor such as melanoma, head and neck, liver or kidney cancer. Both conserved end residues are part of each CDR3.

v_call cdr3_aa
TRBV7-2 CASSSSYSEAFF
TRBV18 CASSPGLAGTYEQYF
TRBV19 CASSMGLFSGNTIYF
TRBV11-3 CASSPGPNDEQFF
TRBV5-1 CASSPWDRGGDEQYF
TRBV6-5 CASSLRQGNEQYF
TRBV15 CATSHDGRGETQYF
TRBV11-3 CASSLDGGSGTANTGELFF
TRBV5-1 CASSSRTGYTDTQYF
TRBV6-6 CASTLIVAGGYGYTF
TRBV4-3 CASSLGIGETEAFF
TRBV20-1 CSARTSAQFF
TRBV2 CASRTGGDGYTF
TRBV7-9 CASSYGGNQPQHF
TRBV20-1 CSASGTEAFF
TRBV5-1 CASRDSGRPTDTQYF
TRBV19 CASSSRDPRGGYTF
TRBV30 CAWSHGGGQQETQYF
TRBV7-9 CASSLALTETNEKLFF
TRBV7-2 CASSSPRGTTGGGTDTQYF
TRBV2 CASSAGTSGSTDTQYF
TRBV27 CASSRDRDQPQHF
TRBV7-9 CASSLPNIYGYTF
TRBV18 CASSPGLEETQYF
TRBV18 CASSSQGRLDGYTF
TRBV4-2 CASSQEGSYNEQFF
TRBV4-1 CASSQSDMYRGQKLFF
TRBV19 CASSKELAGANTGELFF
TRBV18 CASSPRQKFSTDTQYF
TRBV5-1 CASSFRGLETYNEQFF
TRBV19 CATIDRGYSGANVLTF
TRBV27 CASSPSRDRGPDQPQHF
TRBV7-2 CASSTGQGWETQYF
TRBV7-2 CASSTLGGNQPQHF
TRBV6-1 CASSEDDLLTQHF
TRBV4-1 CASSTGTGVYNEQFF
TRBV6-6 CASGDPSGANVLTF
TRBV19 CASSIDPGGPYGYTF
TRBV4-1 CASSQGGYSNQPQHF
TRBV2 CASTGGGSYEQYF
TRBV29-1 CSTRDRAGANVLTF
TRBV28 CASSLRSGQTINYGYTF
TRBV7-2 CASSLVVKPERAFF
TRBV9 CASSSSSGRSSYEQYF
TRBV2 CASNKPGGGAPETQYF
TRBV28 CASSLRGLFIEAFF